This TCR beta chain stems from a study of T-cell reconstitution after alpha-beta-depleted transplantation in children. The CDR3 spans 14 residues. Trimming shortened V by 2 bases and J by 5 bases, and 12 bases separated the two germline ends. Germline loops: CDR1 SEHNR, CDR2 FQNEAQ (reference sequence). Findings and limits, study-wide: Several hundred graft clones that had expanded were reportedly the source of alpha-beta T cells about two months after transplant. After transplant, high TCRbeta diversity at day 60 in some patients arose from surviving recipient T cells and thymic progenitors.

Molecular barcoding with unique molecular identifiers was used for the TCRbeta library. One entry per CDR3 protein results from TCRdb running MiXCR on the PCR reads. The sample holds 500,000 to 750,000 distinct CDR3 sequences, 25% to 30% seen once. As regards this clonotype: Antigen: not known.

This chain uses TRBV7-9 with TRBJ2-5; D unresolved. The source of this sequence is a boy in the first two years of life with Wiskott-Aldrich syndrome, due to receive a stem cell transplant. This material consisted of PBMCs, taken before TCRalphabeta/CD19-depleted stem cell transplant. The chain's CDR3 is CASSLSRAGETQYF. The CDR3 DNA follows: TGTGCCAGCAGCTTATCAAGGGCTGGGGAGACCCAGTACTTC.